The sequence of this T cell receptor beta chain was determined in a study of control samples from healthy donors and cancer patients. Libraries were prepared by immunoSEQ multiplex PCR; TCRdb keeps only in-frame clonotypes and omits some of them. The table lists some 67,000 clones, 87% of them singletons. The CDR3 covers 14 residues. The V end lost 4 bases, the J end lost 7 bases, and 14 bases lay between the germline ends. Germline V gives CDR1 SGHTA, CDR2 FQGNSA. The V call is TRBV7-2, the J call TRBJ1-3, with D possibly matching TRBD1 (6 bases). This TCR came from a woman in her fifties or sixties with head and neck cancer. The sequencing sample was made of PBMCs. The DNA of the CDR3 is TGTGCCAGCAGCTCCGGACAGTCCCGCAACACCATATATTTT. Translated: CASSSGQSRNTIYF.